This T cell receptor beta chain came from a study of cytomegalovirus exposure and HLA in healthy donors. The data were produced by immunoSEQ multiplex PCR, yet TCRdb's version contains in-frame clones alone and is incomplete. Among 100,000 to 120,000 clones, roughly 88% were seen once, and the ten largest hold roughly 3%. CDR3 length: 15 residues. Trimming stripped 1 base from V and 0 bases from J, with 6 bases between. The V gene's germline CDR1 is SGHAT and CDR2 FQNNGV. The specimen was PBMCs. This TCR was recovered from a woman younger than 35 in good health and CMV-seronegative. The chain is built from TRBV11-2 and TRBJ1-4; D remains unclear. CDR3 in amino acids: CASSLVTPTNEKLFF. The CDR3 DNA reads TGTGCCAGCAGCTTAGTAACTCCAACTAATGAAAAACTGTTTTTT.